The 4 T cell receptor beta chains below were found in one sample sequenced in a study of blood T cell repertoires in COVID-19. Profiling relied on immunoSEQ multiplex PCR, and the TCRdb table lists in-frame clones only, not all of them. This sample has 250,000 to 350,000 clones, with roughly 85% found just once. Sequences were obtained from PBMCs or T cells enriched from blood (not recorded which). These receptors originate from a woman between 50 and 59 years old who had recovered from COVID-19.

The chain links TRBV3-1 (or the pseudogene TRBV3-2) to TRBJ1-2, with no clear D. The V gene lost 0 bases and the J gene lost 3 bases, with 5 bases spanning the gap. In germline, CDR1 is LGHDT, CDR2 YNNKEL (reference sequence). The CDR3 runs 13 residues. CDR3 region: CASSQDRYYGYTF. The CDR3 nucleotides read TGTGCCAGCAGCCAAGACAGATACTATGGCTACACCTTC.

This clone was observed a handful of times. The rearrangement uses TRBV5-8 and TRBJ2-1; D gene uncertain. Germline lookup yields CDR1 SGHTS and CDR2 YDEGEE. The CDR3 is 13 residues long. V was cut by 4 bases and J by 7 bases, with 12 bases left in between. The CDR3 DNA follows: TGTGCCAGCAGCCTGGTTATCCGGAATGAGCAGTTCTTC. It yields the protein CASSLVIRNEQFF.

J is TRBJ1-1 and V is TRBV5-1, with 9 bases aligning to TRBD1. The CDR3 is 14 residues long. J was trimmed by 11 bases and V by 0 bases; bases with no gene match: 8. CDR1 is SGHRS and CDR2 is YFSETQ in the germline V gene. The CDR3: CASSLAQRTGVAFF. The CDR3 DNA is TGCGCCAGCAGCTTGGCCCAGAGGACAGGGGTGGCTTTCTTT.

J is TRBJ2-7 and V is TRBV12-3 or TRBV12-4, with D possibly matching TRBD2 (5 bases). This CDR3 is 13 amino acids long. V lost 2 bases to trimming and J lost 1 base, with 6 bases between them. CDR3 sequence (DNA): TGTGCCAGCAGTTTAACGGGGTCCTACGAGCAGTACTTC. Translation gives CASSLTGSYEQYF.